These 3 T cell receptor beta chains originate from one sample sequenced in a study of T cell responses to AZD1222 COVID-19 vaccine. The repertoire was sequenced with immunoSEQ multiplex PCR; TCRdb's copy has only in-frame clones and lacks some. The sample includes about 110,000 clones, 88% of them seen just once. The specimen was peripheral blood, collected on day 0 of AZD1222 vaccination. Source of these receptors: an adult in good health.

The chain combines TRBV20-1 with TRBJ2-3; D remains ambiguous. Trimming took 7 bases from V and 2 from J, leaving 7 bases between them. The CDR3 is 11 amino acids. The germline gives CDR1 DFQATT, CDR2 SNEGSKA (reference sequence). The CDR3 DNA follows: TGCAGTGGCGCGGACACAGATACGCAGTATTTT. It encodes CSGADTDTQYF.

The genes are TRBV10-3 and TRBJ2-5, with D tentatively TRBD2 (5 bases). The germline CDR1 and CDR2 sequences are ENHRY and SYGVKD. The length of the CDR3 is 16 residues. The germline V and J ends were trimmed by 3 bases and 5 bases, with 19 bases remaining between them. CDR3 sequence: CAISEFSGQTGETQYF. The CDR3 DNA is TGTGCCATCAGTGAATTCTCGGGCCAAACGGGGGAGACCCAGTACTTC.

The rearrangement joins TRBV2 to TRBJ1-2, with D unclear. Per germline, CDR1 SNHLY and CDR2 FYNNEI. The V and J ends lost 3 bases and 1 base respectively, with 3 bases between them. The CDR3 sequence is 12 residues long. The CDR3 spells CASSEINYGYTF. In nucleotides, the CDR3 is TGTGCCAGCAGTGAGATTAACTATGGCTACACCTTC.